This T cell receptor beta chain was documented in a study of identical twins. TCRdb reanalysed the 5' RACE reads using MiXCR and keeps one entry per CDR3 protein. The sample lists 750,000 to 950,000 distinct CDR3 sequences; over 9% were seen once. This CDR3 has 15 residues. Per the germline V gene, CDR1 is MNHEY and CDR2 is SMNVEV (reference sequence). V gave up 6 bases and J gave up 2 bases, with 17 bases separating them. This sample was also put to use in a study of yellow fever vaccine responses in identical twins.

The gene calls are TRBV27 and TRBJ2-7; tentatively, D is TRBD1 or TRBD2 (6 bases each). The receptor was isolated from a woman aged 18-30 years in good health. The sample consisted of PBMCs. The CDR3 DNA is TGTGCCAGCAGCATTGGCAGGGGAGGTACCTACGAGCAGTACTTC. It specifies CASSIGRGGTYEQYF.